The source of this T cell receptor beta chain is a study of CD8 T cells in Susac syndrome. Sequencing targeted TCR beta in T cells from blood (CD8+ and CD4+). Controls matched for age and sex were healthy donors. Through negative isolation, CD4+ and CD8+ T cells were obtained, while TEMRA cells were enriched using FACS. The germline V and J ends were trimmed by 0 bases and 10 bases, with 12 bases remaining between them. The CDR3 length is 13 residues. Germline V lookup: CDR1 MGHRA, CDR2 YSYEKL. The authors reverse transcribed about 0.5 to 1 ug RNA with random hexamers. Across 54 Vbeta and 13 Jbeta, TCR beta CDR3 was amplified with immunoSEQ multiplex PCR. MiXCR, run by TCRdb on the immunoSEQ multiplex PCR reads, gives a single entry per CDR3 protein. The sample records about 200,000 distinct CDR3 sequences, over 85% being singletons.

The TCR sequence derives from a human donor in good health. Material: CD4+ T cells from PBMCs. The chain couples TRBV4-1 to TRBJ1-1, with a tentative D call TRBD1 (6 bases). CDR3 bases: TGCGCCAGCAGCCAAGAGCTCCGGGGGCGAGCTTTCTTT. Its translation: CASSQELRGRAFF.